Presented here are 26 T cell receptor beta chains from one specimen sequenced in a study of blood T cell repertoires in COVID-19. Measured with immunoSEQ multiplex PCR; TCRdb has only the in-frame clones, and not every one. The sample includes some 250,000 clones, 80% to 90% of them seen just once. The specimen was PBMCs or T cells enriched from blood (not recorded which). Receptor source: a man younger than 30 who had recovered from COVID-19.

The genes are TRBV5-1 and TRBJ2-2; TRBD2 matches 10 bases. V shed 0 bases and J 6 bases; nucleotides not matched to a gene: 5. The CDR3 spans 16 residues. CDR1 and CDR2 (germline): SGHRS, YFSETQ. The CDR3 bases are TGCGCCAGCAGCTTGGGCAGCGGGAGGGCCTCCGGGGAGCTGTTTTTT. It yields the protein CASSLGSGRASGELFF.

This clone was observed a few times. This chain connects TRBV7-2 to TRBJ2-7, with 13 positions matching TRBD2. Losses at the gene ends were 1 base for V and 5 bases for J; bases not matched to a gene: 5. The CDR3 is 16 amino acids. Looked up from germline, CDR1 is SGHTA and CDR2 is FQGNSA. CDR3 in DNA: TGTGCCAGCAGCTTAGGACTAGCGGGAGGCCTGAACGAGCAGTACTTC. Translated: CASSLGLAGGLNEQYF.

The chain has TRBV19 and TRBJ2-7; TRBD1 matches 7 bases. The ends lost 5 bases at V and 2 bases at J; junction bases unmatched: 9. The CDR3 runs 15 residues. CDR1 LNHDA and CDR2 SQIVND come from the germline V gene (reference sequence). The CDR3 protein is CASSLQGHQAYEQYF. The CDR3 DNA reads as TGTGCCAGTAGTTTACAGGGGCATCAGGCCTACGAGCAGTACTTC.

This rearrangement joins TRBV29-1 to TRBJ1-1, with a possible D match to TRBD1 (5 bases). The CDR3 runs 14 residues. The V and J ends lost 0 bases and 3 bases respectively, with 11 bases between them. Germline lookup yields CDR1 SQVTM and CDR2 ANQGSEA. CDR3 region: CSVEDIYRYTEAFF. The CDR3 nucleotides read TGCAGCGTTGAAGATATCTACAGGTACACTGAAGCTTTCTTT.

This chain links TRBV7-3 with TRBJ2-1; 7 bases map to TRBD2. This CDR3 is 17 amino acids long. V dropped 1 base and J dropped 8; count of bases not matched to a gene: 14. From germline, CDR1 is SGHTA and CDR2 FQGTGA. CDR3 DNA: TGTGCCAGCAGCTTAATCCCGGGAGGCGGAGCGTACGATGAGCAGTTCTTC. This gives the protein CASSLIPGGGAYDEQFF.

The chain is built from TRBV4-1 and TRBJ1-3; D is ambiguous. Germline loops: CDR1 MGHRA, CDR2 YSYEKL. This CDR3 is 16 amino acids long. The ends were cut back, 2 bases at V and 0 bases at J, with 11 bases in the middle. In DNA form, the CDR3 reads TGCGCCAGCAGCCAAAAAGAGATCCTCTCTGGAAACACCATATATTTT. As protein: CASSQKEILSGNTIYF.

The chain uses TRBV19 and TRBJ2-2; 10 nucleotides match TRBD1. V lost 5 bases to trimming and J lost 6 bases; unmatched junction nucleotides: 12. This CDR3 contains 17 residues. Germline CDR1 reads LNHDA; CDR2 reads SQIVND (reference sequence). CDR3 sequence reads: CASSLRQGARVAGELFF. CDR3 bases: TGTGCCAGTAGTCTGAGACAGGGGGCGAGGGTCGCCGGGGAGCTGTTTTTT.

With regard to this clone: At one boundary the junction diverges from the germline segment, which might be a read error. The V gene is TRBV7-7, the J gene TRBJ2-5; 12 positions agree with TRBD1. Germline values: CDR1 SSHAT, CDR2 FNYEAQ (reference sequence). The CDR3 extends over 16 amino acids. For the CDR3, the DNA is TGTGCTAGCAGCCCCGGGACAGGGGGCGTCGGAGAGACCCAGTACTTC. As protein: CASSPGTGGVGETQYF.

V gene TRBV27 combines with J gene TRBJ2-1; 8 bases align to TRBD1. The germline CDR1 and CDR2 sequences are MNHEY and SMNVEV (reference sequence). Losses at the gene ends were 5 bases for V and 6 bases for J; bases not matched to a gene: 9. The CDR3 runs to 15 residues. The CDR3 sequence: CASSPRTDRGNEQFF. In nucleotides, the CDR3 is TGTGCCAGCAGTCCCCGGACCGACAGGGGCAATGAGCAGTTCTTC.

The chain employs TRBV9 and TRBJ1-1, with D unclear. The ends were cut back, 0 bases at V and 2 bases at J, with 11 bases in the middle. CDR1 is SGDLS, CDR2 YYNGEE, per germline. The CDR3 totals 15 residues. The chain's CDR3 is CASSVVSGINTEAFF. CDR3 nucleotide sequence: TGTGCCAGCAGCGTAGTTTCAGGAATAAACACTGAAGCTTTCTTT. Based on the CDR3 plus reference TRBV9 and TRBJ1-1, the full variable domain is DSGVTQTPKHLITATGQRVTLRCSPRSGDLSVYWYQQSLDQGLQFLIQYYNGEERAKGNILERFSAQQFPDLHSELNLSSLELGDSALYFCASSVVSGINTEAFFGQGTRLTVV.

The chain uses TRBV10-3 and TRBJ2-4; a possible D gene is TRBD2 (5 bases). This CDR3 has 15 residues. V was cut by 3 bases and J by 7 bases, with 16 bases left in between. Germline assignment: CDR1 ENHRY and CDR2 SYGVKD. CDR3 loop: CAISDQGPGMNIQYF. CDR3 DNA: TGTGCCATCAGTGATCAAGGACCGGGGATGAACATTCAGTACTTC.

The chain links TRBV7-8 to TRBJ2-7; weak D call: TRBD1 (5 bases). V dropped 1 base and J dropped 1 base, with 8 bases sitting between them. This CDR3 spans 14 amino acids. Germline lookup yields CDR1 SGHVS and CDR2 FQNEAQ. The CDR3 reads CASSLGTGSYEQYF. The CDR3 DNA sequence: TGTGCCAGCAGCTTAGGTACAGGTTCCTACGAGCAGTACTTC. Full variable domain (rest looked up from reference TRBV7-8 and TRBJ2-7): GAGVSQSPRYKVAKRGQDVALRCDPISGHVSLFWYQQALGQGPEFLTYFQNEAQLDKSGLPSDRFFAERPEGSVSTLKIQRTQQEDSAVYLCASSLGTGSYEQYFGPGTRLTVT.

This chain links TRBV29-1 with TRBJ1-2; D call uncertain. The CDR3 is made up of 8 amino acids. CDR1 is SQVTM, CDR2 ANQGSEA, per germline. Trimming shortened V by 8 bases and J by 5 bases, and 3 bases separated the two germline ends. CDR3 nucleotide sequence: TGCAGCCTTTATGGCTACACCTTC. Its translation: CSLYGYTF.

The chain couples TRBV5-8 to TRBJ2-6; D not certain. The germline V gene encodes CDR1 SGHTS and CDR2 YDEGEE. The CDR3 contains 16 residues. Trimming removed 4 bases from V and 2 bases from J, with 13 bases in between. The DNA for the CDR3 is TGTGCCAGCAGCAATCGACAATTTGCTGGGGCCAACGTCCTGACTTTC. Its protein product is CASSNRQFAGANVLTF.

The chain's CDR3 is CAYDSENEAFF. The CDR3 region has the DNA TGTGCTTATGACAGTGAAAATGAAGCTTTCTTT. The chain links TRBV30 to TRBJ1-1; a weak D match, TRBD1 (5 bases). The CDR3 is 11 residues long. Germline CDR1 is GTSNPN and CDR2 is SVGIG (reference sequence).

The chain has TRBV27 and TRBJ2-3; no clear D gene. The CDR3 covers 13 residues. Trimming stripped 6 bases from V and 2 bases from J, with 9 bases between. Germline loops: CDR1 MNHEY, CDR2 SMNVEV (reference sequence). CDR3 sequence (DNA): TGTGCCAGCAGCTTCAGGTCCACAGATACGCAGTATTTT. Protein sequence: CASSFRSTDTQYF.

V is TRBV5-8 and J is TRBJ2-7; 11 bases agree with TRBD2. Trimming cost V 4 bases and J 5 bases; bases outside gene matches: 5. The germline V gene encodes CDR1 SGHTS and CDR2 YDEGEE. This CDR3 region has 14 residues. CDR3 nucleotides: TGTGCCAGCAGCCCGATGACTAGCGGGGACGAGCAGTACTTC. Amino acid sequence: CASSPMTSGDEQYF.

The gene calls are TRBV9 and TRBJ1-5; D might be TRBD1 (6 bases). This CDR3 has 15 residues. Germline V gene sequence: CDR1 SGDLS, CDR2 YYNGEE. V lost 4 bases and J 5 bases, leaving 16 bases between the germline ends. The CDR3 region is CASSIGGRWDQPQHF. The CDR3, as DNA: TGTGCCAGCAGCATAGGGGGGAGGTGGGATCAGCCCCAGCATTTT.

The chain links TRBV11-2 to TRBJ2-1; TRBD1 agrees at 7 bases. The CDR3 consists of 13 residues. Germline V gene lookup returns CDR1 SGHAT and CDR2 FQNNGV. The V gene end was trimmed by 0 bases and the J gene end by 7 bases; junction bases not matched to a gene: 0. The CDR3: CASSLETGNEQFF. In DNA form, the CDR3 reads TGTGCCAGCAGCTTAGAGACAGGGAATGAGCAGTTCTTC.

The V call is TRBV9, the J call TRBJ2-1, with D tentatively TRBD2 (5 bases). The germline gives CDR1 SGDLS, CDR2 YYNGEE. CDR3 length: 14 residues. V was cut by 2 bases and J by 5 bases, with 11 bases left in between. The CDR3 reads CASSVRGFNNEQFF. In nucleotides, the CDR3 is TGTGCCAGCAGCGTTCGGGGATTCAACAATGAGCAGTTCTTC.

The chain links TRBV5-1 to TRBJ2-1; 11 nucleotides line up with TRBD2. V lost 4 bases, J lost 7 bases, and 10 bases stayed unmatched. Germline CDR1 reads SGHRS; CDR2 reads YFSETQ. This CDR3 is built from 16 residues. CDR3 in amino acids: CASSEETSGRGNEQFF. Written as DNA, the CDR3 is TGCGCCAGCAGCGAGGAAACTAGCGGGAGAGGGAATGAGCAGTTCTTC.

This rearrangement joins TRBV3-1 (or the pseudogene TRBV3-2) to TRBJ1-1, with TRBD1 as a possible D gene (5 bases). There are 13 residues in the CDR3. Trimming took 0 bases from V and 7 from J, leaving 9 bases between them. Germline CDR1 reads LGHDT; CDR2 reads YNNKEL (reference sequence). The CDR3 bases are TGTGCCAGCAGCCAAGAGGGGGGGGGTGAAGCTTTCTTT. Residues: CASSQEGGGEAFF.

This sequence joins TRBV6-5 and TRBJ1-5, with 7 bases matching TRBD1. The germline V gene has CDR1 MNHEY and CDR2 SVGAGI. Trimming at V came to 8 bases and at J to 4 bases, leaving 5 bases not matched to a gene. The CDR3 has 13 residues. CDR3 loop: CASRTGPNQPQHF. CDR3 nucleotides: TGTGCCAGCCGGACAGGCCCAAATCAGCCCCAGCATTTT.

The chain employs TRBV3-1 (or the pseudogene TRBV3-2) and TRBJ1-6, with D perhaps matching TRBD1 (5 bases). Germline loops: CDR1 LGHDT, CDR2 YNNKEL (reference sequence). Trimming took off 1 base at V and 6 bases at J, with 19 bases between the two ends. The CDR3 extends over 18 amino acids. The CDR3 DNA reads TGTGCCAGCAGCCAAGGAAGGCGGGGGGAATCGGGTAATTCACCCCTCCACTTT. The encoded protein is CASSQGRRGESGNSPLHF.

This chain uses TRBV5-6 with TRBJ1-2; 7 bases align to TRBD1. Germline V lookup: CDR1 SGHDT, CDR2 YYEEEE. CDR3 length equals 15 residues. J was trimmed by 7 bases and V by 2 bases; bases with no gene match: 11. The CDR3 nucleotides are TGTGCCAGCAGCTTAGACAGGGTGCAATTTGGTGGCTACACCTTC. Encoded protein: CASSLDRVQFGGYTF.

The J gene is TRBJ2-7, the V gene TRBV11-3; D is ambiguous. The length of the CDR3 is 14 residues. The V end lost 5 bases, the J end lost 2 bases, and 13 bases lay between the germline ends. The germline gives CDR1 SGHNT, CDR2 YENEEA. The CDR3, as DNA: TGTGCCAGCAGCCCCTATACCACCCCCTACGAGCAGTACTTC. It is translated as CASSPYTTPYEQYF.